By sample fraction, the clone carrying this T cell receptor beta chain is medium-sized (0.01 to 0.1%). From the 5' RACE reads, TCRdb called clonotypes with MiXCR, one entry per CDR3 protein. The sample includes approximately 20,000 distinct CDR3 sequences, around 4.3% of them seen just once. Time point defined: sample taken at primary tumor resection. The data belong to a study of spatial heterogeneity in lung cancer. Germline CDR1 reads SQVTM; CDR2 reads ANQGSEA. V was cut by 3 bases and J by 1 base, with 11 bases left in between. There are 14 residues in the CDR3. Here the sequenced sample was PBMCs, taken at surgery. The receptor's source is a male donor with early-stage non-small cell lung cancer. This chain connects TRBV29-1 to TRBJ2-3; D is possibly TRBD2 (6 bases). As DNA, the CDR3 is TGCAGCGTTGATGGGGCTAGCGGCACAGATACGCAGTATTTT. The encoded protein is CSVDGASGTDTQYF.